This TCR beta chain comes out of a study of blood T cell repertoires in COVID-19. Clones were sequenced by immunoSEQ multiplex PCR, and TCRdb holds only the in-frame ones, with some missing. The table includes about 260,000 clones, about 87% detected once. In the case of this clone: Different DNA sequences within this sample yield the same CDR3.

The source is a woman aged 50 to 60 who had recovered from COVID-19. The sequenced sample was PBMCs or T cells enriched from blood (not recorded which).

The CDR3 protein is CASSRDRGRNEQFF. The CDR3 DNA reads TGTGCCAGCAGCCGGGACAGGGGACGCAATGAGCAGTTCTTC. The chain joins TRBV27 to TRBJ2-1, with TRBD1 identical over 10 bases. CDR1 is MNHEY and CDR2 is SMNVEV in the germline V gene (reference sequence). Trimming cost V 6 bases and J 6 bases; bases outside gene matches: 5. This CDR3 spans 14 amino acids.